The rows below give T cell receptor beta chains drawn from one sample of a study of shared clonotypes between healthy human individuals. Data came from immunoSEQ multiplex PCR; TCRdb stores just in-frame clones and leaves some out. The sample holds about 2 million clones; 85% to 95% are singletons and the top ten take 0.1% to 0.15%. The sample was naive CD4+ T cells sorted from blood. Receptor source: a man in his late teens or twenties in good health. Both conserved end residues are part of each CDR3. Fields, in order: D gene, clone size, V gene, CDR3 length, J gene, CDR3 DNA, CDR3 protein. D genes are given only for firm matches. Where a row states a size, it is once, few, many or the class of an expanded clone; other rows omit it.

.,.,TRBV5-4,15,TRBJ2-5,TGTGCCAGCAGCCCTTCGGCGGCGCGTCAAGAGACCCAGTACTTC,CASSPSAARQETQYF
TRBD2,.,TRBV6-1,18,TRBJ2-7,TGTGCCAGCAGTGAAGGACTAGCGGGAGGAACGAGGTCCTACGAGCAGTACTTC,CASSEGLAGGTRSYEQYF
.,.,TRBV7-2,13,TRBJ1-6,TGTGCCAGCAGCGATAGATATAATTCACCCCTCCACTTT,CASSDRYNSPLHF
TRBD2,.,TRBV5-1,15,TRBJ2-3,TGCGCCAGCAGCTTGCGGACTAGCGGCACATATACGCAGTATTTT,CASSLRTSGTYTQYF
.,.,TRBV10-2,12,TRBJ2-3,TGCGCCAGCAGTGAGTCGAGAACTCCGCAGTATTTT,CASSESRTPQYF
.,.,TRBV5-1,15,TRBJ2-2,TGCGCCAGCAGCATACAGGGAATCGAGACCGGGGAGCTGTTTTTT,CASSIQGIETGELFF
.,.,TRBV11-2,15,TRBJ2-4,TGTGCCAGCAGCTTTCAGGAGGGGGGAAAAAACATTCAGTACTTC,CASSFQEGGKNIQYF
TRBD1,.,TRBV14,14,TRBJ2-7,TGTGCCAGCAGCCAAGTACAGGGGTTTAACGAGCAGTACTTC,CASSQVQGFNEQYF
.,.,TRBV15,16,TRBJ1-2,TGTGCCACCAGCAGAGATCTTGACCCACTTAGGGGCGGCTACACCTTC,CATSRDLDPLRGGYTF
TRBD2,.,TRBV29-1,15,TRBJ2-1,TGCAGCGTTGAGTCCGGGACTAGCTTCGACAATGAGCAGTTCTTC,CSVESGTSFDNEQFF
TRBD1,.,TRBV6-5,14,TRBJ1-4,TGTGCCAGCAGCCGACAGGGGGTGACGGAAAAACTGTTTTTT,CASSRQGVTEKLFF
.,.,TRBV6-1,11,TRBJ2-1,TGTGCCAGCAGTTGGAACAGGGTGCAGTTCTTC,CASSWNRVQFF
TRBD2,once,TRBV5-4,18,TRBJ2-3,TGTGCCAGCAGTGGGACAGCAGGGACTAGCGGGAGTCCAGATACGCAGTATTTT,CASSGTAGTSGSPDTQYF
TRBD1,.,TRBV19,16,TRBJ2-5,TGTGCCAGTAGTAACCCCGGACAGGGGAGGGGAGAGACCCAGTACTTC,CASSNPGQGRGETQYF
.,.,TRBV18,15,TRBJ1-4,TGTGCCAGCTCACCACGACGGGGGCCTAATGAAAAACTGTTTTTT,CASSPRRGPNEKLFF
.,.,TRBV30,12,TRBJ2-7,TGTGCCTGGAGTGTAAGGGGAGCGGAGCAGTACTTC,CAWSVRGAEQYF
.,.,TRBV28,17,TRBJ2-1,TGTGCCAGCAGTATCACGGACATCCTGAGCTCCTACAATGAGCAGTTCTTC,CASSITDILSSYNEQFF
.,.,TRBV9,14,TRBJ2-1,TGTGCCAGCAGCCCCCCCCACAGCCACAATGAGCAGTTCTTC,CASSPPHSHNEQFF
.,.,TRBV10-3,14,TRBJ2-3,TGTGCCATCAGTGACGGAGCCAGGGCTGATACGCAGTATTTT,CAISDGARADTQYF
TRBD2,.,TRBV2,14,TRBJ2-7,TGTGCCAGCAGTGGACTAGCGGGCTCCTACGAGCAGTACTTC,CASSGLAGSYEQYF
.,.,TRBV2,15,TRBJ2-7,TGTGCCGGGGGGAAAGAAGGGGCCGATACCTACGAGCAGTACTTC,CAGGKEGADTYEQYF
.,.,TRBV5-1,14,TRBJ2-7,TGCGCCAGCAGCTTGGGAGGGAGCGCGTACGAGCAGTACTTC,CASSLGGSAYEQYF
.,.,TRBV4-1,15,TRBJ2-1,TGCGCCAGCAGCTTCCCCCGGGGTTCGGGCAATGAGCAGTTCTTC,CASSFPRGSGNEQFF
.,.,TRBV27,13,TRBJ2-7,TGTGCCAGCAGTTTAATCGACGGTTACGAGCAGTACTTC,CASSLIDGYEQYF
.,.,TRBV6-5,13,TRBJ2-7,TGTGCCAGCAGTTACGGGTTAGCCTACGAGCAGTACTTC,CASSYGLAYEQYF
.,.,TRBV6-1,15,TRBJ2-3,TGTGCCAGCAGTGAAGCCTGGCAGGTCCCCGCAACGCAGTATTTT,CASSEAWQVPATQYF
TRBD1,.,TRBV28,17,TRBJ1-1,TGTGCCAGCAGTTCGGTACGAACAGGGGGCGATAACACTGAAGCTTTCTTT,CASSSVRTGGDNTEAFF
.,.,TRBV9,17,TRBJ2-2,TGTGCCAGCAGCGTAGGCCAACGGCTCACGAACACCGGGGAGCTGTTTTTT,CASSVGQRLTNTGELFF
.,.,TRBV2,14,TRBJ2-7,TGTGCCAGCATTTATGGAGGGTTCAACTACGAGCAGTACTTC,CASIYGGFNYEQYF
.,.,TRBV5-1,13,TRBJ1-5,TGCGCCAGCAGACAAGGGACCGAGGGGCCCCAGCATTTT,CASRQGTEGPQHF
.,.,TRBV5-1,13,TRBJ2-5,TGCGCCAGCAGCTTGAGTCTTAGGGAGACCCAGTACTTC,CASSLSLRETQYF
TRBD1,.,TRBV6-1,14,TRBJ2-2,TGTGCCAGCCGCGGACAGGGGAACACCGGGGAGCTGTTTTTT,CASRGQGNTGELFF
.,few,TRBV19,12,TRBJ1-5,TGTGCCAGTAGTAAAAGTAATACGCCCCAGCATTTT,CASSKSNTPQHF
.,.,TRBV7-6,12,TRBJ2-5,TGTGCCAGCAGCCAAAACCAAGAGACCCAGTACTTC,CASSQNQETQYF
TRBD2,.,TRBV5-1,16,TRBJ2-3,TGCGCCAGCAGCTTGGAGTCGGGAGGGCCGTCAGATACGCAGTATTTT,CASSLESGGPSDTQYF
.,.,TRBV6-1,14,TRBJ1-6,TGTGCCAGCAGGTACAGCGCCGCTTCTTCACCCCTCCACTTT,CASRYSAASSPLHF
.,.,TRBV28,11,TRBJ2-3,TGTGCCAGCAGAAGCAGGGATACGCAGTATTTT,CASRSRDTQYF
.,.,TRBV6-1,14,TRBJ2-7,TGTGCCAGCAGTGAGTTGCCAGACAGTTACGAGCAGTACTTC,CASSELPDSYEQYF
.,.,TRBV30,14,TRBJ2-2,TGTGCCTGGAGTGTAGGGGGTTACACCGGGGAGCTGTTTTTT,CAWSVGGYTGELFF
.,.,TRBV6-1,17,TRBJ2-3,TGTGCCAGCAGTGAAGTCGGGGGCGGGGTTGGGACAGATACGCAGTATTTT,CASSEVGGGVGTDTQYF